A single sample is the source of the 30 T cell receptor beta chains below, sequenced in a study of neurological immune-mediated disorders. TCRdb fed the 5' RACE reads into MiXCR, producing one record per CDR3 protein. The data hold more than 25,000 distinct CDR3 sequences, with 9.5% to 13% observed a single time. The specimen was PBMCs. Receptor source: a woman aged 55-69 years in good health.

This clonotype has a count of ten or more. The chain recombines TRBV15 with TRBJ2-7, with D tentatively TRBD1 (5 bases). Trimming took 2 bases from V and 2 from J, leaving 7 bases between them. The CDR3 contains 13 residues. Germline CDR1 LNHNV, CDR2 YYDKDF (reference sequence). CDR3 sequence (DNA): TGTGCCACCAGCAGACAGGGAACCTACGAGCAGTACTTC. Amino acids: CATSRQGTYEQYF.

This clonotype appeared many times. This rearrangement joins TRBV6-6 to TRBJ2-7; D unresolved. This CDR3 region has 15 residues. Germline V gene sequence: CDR1 MNHNY, CDR2 SVGAGI (reference sequence). Between the trimmed V and J ends, which lost 2 bases and 3 bases, there was a span of 14 bases. The DNA for the CDR3 is TGTGCCAGCAGTTACGGGTGGGGTTCTGGCTACGAGCAGTACTTC. It specifies CASSYGWGSGYEQYF.

This clonotype appeared many times. The chain employs TRBV20-1 and TRBJ1-5; 11 nucleotides line up with TRBD1. Looked up from germline, CDR1 is DFQATT and CDR2 is SNEGSKA (reference sequence). CDR3 length equals 14 residues. Trimming removed 3 bases from V and 5 bases from J; junction bases left unmatched: 3. CDR3 DNA: TGCAGTGCTAGGGGACAGGGGGGAGATCAGCCCCAGCATTTT. Translated, it gives CSARGQGGDQPQHF.

This clonotype was seen ten or more times. The chain recombines TRBV18 with TRBJ1-2; 10 bases map to TRBD1. Germline trimming cut 3 bases from V and 8 bases from J; bases unmatched to any gene: 6. In germline, CDR1 is KGHSH, CDR2 LQKENI. The CDR3 sequence is 14 residues long. The CDR3 spells CASSPRDRGHGYTF. The CDR3 bases are TGTGCCAGCTCACCCCGGGACAGGGGACACGGCTACACCTTC.

This clonotype was found many times. The chain carries TRBV12-3 or TRBV12-4 and TRBJ2-2; D tentatively fits TRBD1 or TRBD2 (7 bases each). The CDR3 has 18 amino acids. The V gene lost 6 bases and the J gene lost 5 bases, with 25 bases spanning the gap. CDR3 sequence: CASRLRPGQRGGTGELFF. CDR3 nucleotide sequence: TGTGCCAGCAGGCTTAGGCCGGGACAGCGGGGAGGGACCGGGGAGCTGTTTTTT.

This clonotype was seen many times. This sequence joins TRBV7-2 and TRBJ1-5; D unclear. The CDR3 spans 13 residues. The ends were cut back, 1 base at V and 5 bases at J, with 6 bases in the middle. Germline V gene sequence: CDR1 SGHTA, CDR2 FQGNSA. Written as DNA, the CDR3 is TGTGCCAGCAGCTTAGGCAGGCATCAGCCCCAGCATTTT. Residues: CASSLGRHQPQHF.

Concerning this clonotype itself: At one of its ends the junction is not consistent with the germline gene, which may arise from a read error. The chain joins TRBV12-3 or TRBV12-4 to TRBJ2-1, with a weak D call TRBD2 (6 bases). The CDR3 totals 15 residues. This CDR3 is CTSSAWGEGYNEQFF. In DNA, the CDR3 is TGTACCAGCAGCGCGTGGGGGGAAGGGTATAATGAGCAGTTCTTC.

At least ten counts were recorded for this clonotype. The chain's CDR3 is CASRGGDRAEAFF. CDR3 nucleotide sequence: TGCGCCAGCAGGGGGGGGGACAGGGCTGAAGCTTTCTTT. This sequence joins TRBV5-1 and TRBJ1-1; 9 positions agree with TRBD1. Germline V CDR1 and CDR2: SGHRS, YFSETQ. The CDR3 sequence is 13 residues long. The V gene end was trimmed by 5 bases and the J gene end by 6 bases; junction bases not matched to a gene: 5. Together with reference TRBV5-1 and TRBJ1-1, the CDR3 gives the full variable domain: KAGVTQTPRYLIKTRGQQVTLSCSPISGHRSVSWYQQTPGQGLQFLFEYFSETQRNKGNFPGRFSGRQFSNSRSEMNVSTLELGDSALYLCASRGGDRAEAFFGQGTRLTVV.

In its sample, this clonotype was seen many times. The rearrangement uses TRBV12-3 or TRBV12-4 and TRBJ2-4; D remains unclear. V was clipped by 3 bases and J by 2 bases, with 11 bases between them. The CDR3 has 15 residues. The CDR3 nucleotides read TGTGCCAGCAGTTTGGGTACAGTTACCAAAAACATTCAGTACTTC. Translating it yields CASSLGTVTKNIQYF.

The chain carries TRBV18 and TRBJ1-1, with D unresolved. This CDR3 spans 13 amino acids. The V and J ends lost 1 base and 7 bases respectively, with 10 bases between them. Germline V gene sequence: CDR1 KGHSH, CDR2 LQKENI. Here the CDR3 reads CASSPRSFGEAFF. Here the CDR3 DNA reads TGTGCCAGCTCACCACGAAGTTTTGGTGAAGCTTTCTTT.

There are many counts of this clonotype. V and J are TRBV20-1 and TRBJ2-3; 7 nucleotides agree with TRBD1. This CDR3 has 16 amino acids. Germline-derived CDR1 and CDR2 are DFQATT and SNEGSKA (reference sequence). V was pared by 5 bases and J by 4 bases, with 15 bases of the junction left unmatched. The CDR3 sequence is CSAPSPAQGVPDTQYF. The CDR3 coding sequence is TGCAGTGCTCCTTCCCCTGCCCAGGGGGTTCCAGATACGCAGTATTTT.

By share, this clonotype ranks as medium-sized (0.01 to 0.1%). The chain uses TRBV5-5 and TRBJ1-5, with a weak D call TRBD1 (5 bases). The CDR3 consists of 13 residues. Germline assignment: CDR1 SGHKS and CDR2 YYEKEE (reference sequence). V was clipped by 1 base and J by 5 bases, with 7 bases between them. Written as DNA, the CDR3 is TGTGCCAGCAGCTTGTGGGGGGATCAGCCCCAGCATTTT. Translated: CASSLWGDQPQHF.

This clonotype has at least ten counts. The chain recombines TRBV6-2 or TRBV6-3 with TRBJ2-7, with D unresolved. The V gene's germline CDR1 is MNHEY and CDR2 SVGEGT. With 6 bases removed from V and 5 bases from J, the gap between germline ends came to 8 bases. The CDR3 is 11 residues long. CDR3: CASSLSDEQYF. The CDR3 DNA is TGTGCCAGCAGCCTTTCTGACGAGCAGTACTTC.

This clonotype was detected ten times or more. V gene TRBV20-1 combines with J gene TRBJ2-3; D is perhaps TRBD1 (6 bases). V gave up 3 bases and J gave up 4 bases, with 8 bases separating them. Germline values: CDR1 DFQATT, CDR2 SNEGSKA (reference sequence). The length of the CDR3 is 12 residues. The DNA for the CDR3 is TGCAGTGCTAGTGGGGGCGCAGATACGCAGTATTTT. This translates into CSASGGADTQYF.

This clonotype was observed at least ten times. This chain links TRBV2 with TRBJ2-5; D is uncertain. The ends were cut back, 3 bases at V and 0 bases at J, with 14 bases in the middle. CDR3 length: 16 amino acids. Germline V gene sequence: CDR1 SNHLY, CDR2 FYNNEI. The DNA of the CDR3 is TGTGCCAGCAGTGATGGGCAGGCGACGTACCAAGAGACCCAGTACTTC. Encoded protein: CASSDGQATYQETQYF.

In its sample, this clonotype was seen many times. V usage is TRBV20-1 and J usage is TRBJ2-5, with D uncertain. The CDR3 totals 11 residues. The germline V gene encodes CDR1 DFQATT and CDR2 SNEGSKA (reference sequence). Between the trimmed V and J ends, which lost 0 bases and 8 bases, there was a span of 7 bases. CDR3 DNA: TGCAGTGCTAGAGATCTAGGTACCCAGTACTTC. This encodes CSARDLGTQYF.

The table lists this clonotype with many counts. The rearrangement uses TRBV5-1 and TRBJ2-5, with TRBD2 matching over 7 bases. J gave up 2 bases and V 4 bases, and 11 bases lay outside the gene matches. CDR1 is SGHRS and CDR2 is YFSETQ in the germline V gene. CDR3 length: 16 amino acids. The CDR3: CASSALPIAGQETQYF. The CDR3 region has the DNA TGCGCCAGCAGCGCACTCCCAATAGCGGGTCAAGAGACCCAGTACTTC.

This clonotype has at least ten counts. The rearrangement uses TRBV20-1 and TRBJ2-4; 12 bases fit TRBD2. With 0 bases clipped from V and 9 bases from J, the junction kept 9 bases outside the gene matches. The CDR3 runs to 16 residues. CDR1 is DFQATT, CDR2 SNEGSKA, per germline (reference sequence). This CDR3 reads CSARDQASGGAGIQYF. In DNA, the CDR3 is TGCAGTGCTAGAGATCAGGCTAGCGGGGGGGCAGGCATTCAGTACTTC.

This clonotype was seen ten or more times. The chain employs TRBV6-2 or TRBV6-3 and TRBJ2-7; 10 bases line up with TRBD1. CDR1 MNHEY and CDR2 SVGEGT come from the germline V gene. The CDR3 contains 17 residues. Germline trimming cut 2 bases from V and 5 bases from J; bases unmatched to any gene: 12. CDR3 coding DNA: TGTGCCAGCAGTTACCTTCTGGACAGGGGGAATCTTCACGAGCAGTACTTC. It yields the protein CASSYLLDRGNLHEQYF.

In its sample, this clonotype was seen many times. V gene TRBV5-4 combines with J gene TRBJ2-1; 12 nucleotides match TRBD2. The V and J ends lost 4 bases and 4 bases, in that order; junction bases with no gene match: 6. The CDR3 runs to 16 residues. From germline, CDR1 is SGHNT and CDR2 YYREEE (reference sequence). CDR3 nucleotides: TGTGCCAGCAGCCCGGGACTAGCGGGCGGTTACAATGAGCAGTTCTTC. Amino acid sequence: CASSPGLAGGYNEQFF.

Ten or more counts support this clonotype. The chain has TRBV3-1 and TRBJ1-2; unclear D gene. The CDR3 consists of 15 residues. V was cut by 4 bases and J by 8 bases, with 20 bases left in between. Germline CDR1 reads LGHDT; CDR2 reads YNNKEL (reference sequence). CDR3 in DNA: TGTGCCAGCAGCCTCCGAGCGGCAGGCACTACCGGCTACACCTTC. It is translated as CASSLRAAGTTGYTF. Supplemented by reference TRBV3-1 and TRBJ1-2, the full variable domain reads DTAVSQTPKYLVTQMGNDKSIKCEQNLGHDTMYWYKQDSKKFLKIMFSYNNKELIINETVPNRFSPKSPDKAHLNLHINSLELGDSAVYFCASSLRAAGTTGYTFGSGTRLTVV.

This clonotype has ten or more counts. This chain joins TRBV7-9 and TRBJ2-1, with 9 nucleotides matching TRBD1. Germline lookup yields CDR1 SEHNR and CDR2 FQNEAQ (reference sequence). The length of the CDR3 is 12 residues. V shed 6 bases and J 8 bases; nucleotides not matched to a gene: 2. The CDR3 region is CASSRTGDEQFF. Here the CDR3 DNA reads TGTGCCAGCAGTCGGACAGGGGATGAGCAGTTCTTC.

This clonotype was counted many times. This rearrangement joins TRBV4-3 to TRBJ2-3, with 9 bases lining up with TRBD2. J gave up 6 bases and V 4 bases, and 11 bases lay outside the gene matches. The germline V gene has CDR1 LGHNA and CDR2 YSLEER. The CDR3 length is 16 residues. The chain's CDR3 is CASSRLAGEGEDTQYF. CDR3 in DNA: TGCGCCAGCAGCCGTTTAGCGGGGGAAGGGGAGGATACGCAGTATTTT.

This clonotype was seen many times. The chain joins TRBV7-7 to TRBJ2-2; possibly TRBD2 for D (5 bases). The CDR3 runs 16 residues. Trimming removed 6 bases at V and 5 bases at J, with 19 bases between. Germline values: CDR1 SSHAT, CDR2 FNYEAQ (reference sequence). The CDR3 spells CASSFERAFGTGELFF. CDR3 nucleotide sequence: TGTGCCAGCAGTTTTGAGAGGGCTTTCGGAACCGGGGAGCTGTTTTTT. The variable domain in full, completed from reference TRBV7-7 and TRBJ2-2, reads GAGVSQSPRYKVTKRGQDVTLRCDPISSHATLYWYQQALGQGPEFLTYFNYEAQPDKSGLPSDRFSAERPEGSISTLTIQRTEQRDSAMYRCASSFERAFGTGELFFGEGSRLTVL.

To note about this clonotype: At one boundary the junction diverges from the germline segment, which might be a read error. This chain uses TRBV20-1 with TRBJ2-3, with D unresolved. Germline CDR1 and CDR2: DFQATT and SNEGSKA (reference sequence). The CDR3 totals 10 residues. The CDR3 nucleotides are TGCAGTGCTAGCATAGATACGCAGTATTTT. This gives the protein CSASIDTQYF.

This clonotype was picked up many times. This chain joins TRBV12-3 or TRBV12-4 and TRBJ1-2; maybe TRBD1 (6 bases). This CDR3 is 14 amino acids long. Trimming shortened V by 5 bases and J by 7 bases, and 17 bases separated the two germline ends. Here the CDR3 reads CASSRSPGGGGYTF. In nucleotides, the CDR3 is TGTGCCAGCAGTCGCAGCCCGGGGGGCGGTGGCTACACCTTC.

This clonotype was detected ten times or more. Written as DNA, the CDR3 is TGTGCCAGCAGCCAAGGGGCCCATAGCGAGCAGTTCTTC. It yields the protein CASSQGAHSEQFF. The chain has TRBV5-5 and TRBJ2-1, with TRBD1 as a possible D gene (5 bases). V dropped 4 bases and J dropped 10 bases, with 15 bases sitting between them. There are 13 residues in the CDR3. Germline V gives CDR1 SGHKS, CDR2 YYEKEE (reference sequence).

There are many counts of this clonotype. The chain has TRBV20-1 and TRBJ2-3, with TRBD2 identical over 9 bases. Germline V gives CDR1 DFQATT, CDR2 SNEGSKA (reference sequence). This CDR3 comprises 15 residues. V shed 0 bases and J 6 bases; nucleotides not matched to a gene: 7. The CDR3 region is CSARDGGGDWDTQYF. The CDR3 nucleotides read TGCAGTGCTAGAGACGGCGGGGGGGATTGGGATACGCAGTATTTT.

This chain joins TRBV13 and TRBJ2-1; D tentatively reads TRBD1 or TRBD2 (5 bases each). The germline V gene encodes CDR1 PRHDT and CDR2 FYEKMQ (reference sequence). This CDR3 contains 12 residues. Trimming removed 8 bases at V and 6 bases at J, with 11 bases between. CDR3 coding DNA: TGTGCCAGCGGGGGTGGGCGCAATGAGCAGTTCTTC. Translating gives CASGGGRNEQFF.

This clonotype occurred a few times. The chain uses TRBV28 and TRBJ2-1, with TRBD2 matching over 11 bases. The CDR3 sequence is 15 residues long. V lost 7 bases, J lost 2 bases, and 4 bases stayed unmatched. The germline CDR1 and CDR2 sequences are MDHEN and SYDVKM. CDR3 in DNA: TGTGCCAGCACCGCTAGCGGGGGGCCCTACAATGAGCAGTTCTTC. This translates into CASTASGGPYNEQFF.